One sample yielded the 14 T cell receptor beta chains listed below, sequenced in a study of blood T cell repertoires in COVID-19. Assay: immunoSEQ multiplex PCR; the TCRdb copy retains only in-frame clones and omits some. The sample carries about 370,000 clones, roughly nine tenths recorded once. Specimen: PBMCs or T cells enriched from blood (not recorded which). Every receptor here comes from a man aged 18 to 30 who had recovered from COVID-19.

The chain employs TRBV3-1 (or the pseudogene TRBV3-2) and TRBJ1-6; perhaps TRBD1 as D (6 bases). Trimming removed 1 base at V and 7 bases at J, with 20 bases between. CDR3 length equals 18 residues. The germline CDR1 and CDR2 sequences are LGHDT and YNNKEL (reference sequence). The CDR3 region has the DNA TGTGCCAGCAGCCAAGGTTCGAACCGGGGGGCTGGGAATTCACCCCTCCACTTT. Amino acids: CASSQGSNRGAGNSPLHF.

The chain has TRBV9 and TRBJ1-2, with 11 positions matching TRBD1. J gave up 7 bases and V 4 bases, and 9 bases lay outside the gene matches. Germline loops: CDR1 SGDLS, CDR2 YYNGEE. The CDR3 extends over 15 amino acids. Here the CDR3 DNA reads TGTGCCAGCAGCCGGGGGACAGGGGGAAAGCGTGGCTACACCTTC. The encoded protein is CASSRGTGGKRGYTF. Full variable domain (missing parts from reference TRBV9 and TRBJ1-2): DSGVTQTPKHLITATGQRVTLRCSPRSGDLSVYWYQQSLDQGLQFLIQYYNGEERAKGNILERFSAQQFPDLHSELNLSSLELGDSALYFCASSRGTGGKRGYTFGSGTRLTVV.

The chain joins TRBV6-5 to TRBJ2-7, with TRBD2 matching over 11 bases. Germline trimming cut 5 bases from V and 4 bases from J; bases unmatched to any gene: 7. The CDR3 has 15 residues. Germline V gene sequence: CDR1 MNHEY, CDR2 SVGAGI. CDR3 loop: CASSPTTSGTYEQYF. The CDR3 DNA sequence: TGTGCCAGCAGTCCTACGACTAGCGGGACATACGAGCAGTACTTC.

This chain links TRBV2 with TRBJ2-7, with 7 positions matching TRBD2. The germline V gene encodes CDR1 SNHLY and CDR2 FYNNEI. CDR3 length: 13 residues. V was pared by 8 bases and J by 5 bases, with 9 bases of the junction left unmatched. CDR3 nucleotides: TGTGCCAGCGTGAGACTAGCCACTAACGAGCAGTACTTC. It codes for CASVRLATNEQYF. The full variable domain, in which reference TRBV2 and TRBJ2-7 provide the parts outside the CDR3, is EPEVTQTPSHQVTQMGQEVILRCVPISNHLYFYWYRQILGQKVEFLVSFYNNEISEKSEIFDDQFSVERPDGSNFTLKIRSTKLEDSAMYFCASVRLATNEQYFGPGTRLTVT.

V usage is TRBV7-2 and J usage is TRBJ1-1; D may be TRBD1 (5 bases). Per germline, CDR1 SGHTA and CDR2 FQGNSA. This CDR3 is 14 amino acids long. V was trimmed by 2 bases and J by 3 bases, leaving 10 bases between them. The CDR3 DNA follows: TGTGCCAGCAGCTTACAGGGAGGGGACACTGAAGCTTTCTTT. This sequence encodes CASSLQGGDTEAFF.

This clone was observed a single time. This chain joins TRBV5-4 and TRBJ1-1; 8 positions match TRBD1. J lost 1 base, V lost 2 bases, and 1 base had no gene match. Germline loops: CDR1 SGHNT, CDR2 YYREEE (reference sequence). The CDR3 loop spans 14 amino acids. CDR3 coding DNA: TGTGCCAGCAGCTTACAGGGGGGGAACACTGAAGCTTTCTTT. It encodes CASSLQGGNTEAFF.

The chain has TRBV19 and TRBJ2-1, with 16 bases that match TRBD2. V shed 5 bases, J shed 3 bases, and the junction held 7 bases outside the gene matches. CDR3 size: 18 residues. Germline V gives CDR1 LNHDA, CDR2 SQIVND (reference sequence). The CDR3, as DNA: TGTGCCAGTAGTTCCGGGACTAGCGGGAGGGCGTTCTACAATGAGCAGTTCTTC. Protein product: CASSSGTSGRAFYNEQFF.

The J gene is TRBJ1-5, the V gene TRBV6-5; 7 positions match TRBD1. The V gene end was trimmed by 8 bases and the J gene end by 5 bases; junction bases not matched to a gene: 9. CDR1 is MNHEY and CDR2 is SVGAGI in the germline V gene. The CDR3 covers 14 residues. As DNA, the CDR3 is TGTGCCAGCCACTACAGGGGTGTCCATCAGCCCCAGCATTTT. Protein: CASHYRGVHQPQHF.

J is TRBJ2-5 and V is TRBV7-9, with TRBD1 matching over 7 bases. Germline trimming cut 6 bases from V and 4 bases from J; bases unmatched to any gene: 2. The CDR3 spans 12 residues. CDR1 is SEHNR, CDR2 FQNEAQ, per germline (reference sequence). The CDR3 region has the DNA TGTGCCAGCAGTTACAGGGGAGAGACCCAGTACTTC. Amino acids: CASSYRGETQYF.

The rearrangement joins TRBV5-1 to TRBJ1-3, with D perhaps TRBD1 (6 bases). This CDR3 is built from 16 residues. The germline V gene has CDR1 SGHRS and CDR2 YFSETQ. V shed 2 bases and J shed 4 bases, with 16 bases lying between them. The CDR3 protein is CASSFSVEGTGNTIYF. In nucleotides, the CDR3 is TGCGCCAGCAGCTTCTCAGTCGAGGGGACAGGAAACACCATATATTTT. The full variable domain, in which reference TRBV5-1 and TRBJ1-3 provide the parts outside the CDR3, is KAGVTQTPRYLIKTRGQQVTLSCSPISGHRSVSWYQQTPGQGLQFLFEYFSETQRNKGNFPGRFSGRQFSNSRSEMNVSTLELGDSALYLCASSFSVEGTGNTIYFGEGSWLTVV.

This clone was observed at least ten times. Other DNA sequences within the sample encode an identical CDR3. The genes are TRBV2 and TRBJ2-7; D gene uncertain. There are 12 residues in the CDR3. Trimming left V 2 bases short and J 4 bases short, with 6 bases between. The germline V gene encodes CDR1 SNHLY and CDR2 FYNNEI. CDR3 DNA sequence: TGTGCCAGCAGTGAAAGCAGGTACGAGCAGTACTTC. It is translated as CASSESRYEQYF.

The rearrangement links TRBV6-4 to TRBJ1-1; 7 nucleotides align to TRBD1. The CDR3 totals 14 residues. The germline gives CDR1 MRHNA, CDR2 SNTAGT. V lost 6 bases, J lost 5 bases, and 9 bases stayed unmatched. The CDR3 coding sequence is TGTGCCAGCAGAAGGGACAGCCTTGTGACTGAAGCTTTCTTT. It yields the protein CASRRDSLVTEAFF.

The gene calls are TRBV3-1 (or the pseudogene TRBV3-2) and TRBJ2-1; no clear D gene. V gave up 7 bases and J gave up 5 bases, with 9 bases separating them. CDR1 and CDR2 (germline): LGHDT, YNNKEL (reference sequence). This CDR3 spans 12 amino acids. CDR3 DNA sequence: TGTGCCAGCAAAAACAAAAACAATGAGCAGTTCTTC. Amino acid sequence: CASKNKNNEQFF.

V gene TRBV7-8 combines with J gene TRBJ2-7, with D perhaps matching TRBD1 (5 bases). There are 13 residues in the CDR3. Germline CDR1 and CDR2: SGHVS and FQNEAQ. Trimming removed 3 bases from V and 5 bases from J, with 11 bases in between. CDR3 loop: CASSFDRPHEQYF. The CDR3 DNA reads TGTGCCAGCAGCTTCGACAGACCCCACGAGCAGTACTTC.